The next 2 T cell receptor beta chains were all read from a single sample in a study of human T cells and chemical hapten exposure. Regarding time point: patch test 2, 6 weeks after DPC sensitization. Treatment: therapeutic diphenylcyclopropenone sensitization with weekly scalp DPC. TCRdb passed the RACE reads through MiXCR, listing each CDR3 protein once. There are tens of thousands of distinct CDR3 sequences in the sample; 9.5% to 11% occur only once, and under 2.5% lies in the top ten. Sequenced material: whole blood, taken in connection with sensitization to the hapten diphenylcyclopropenone (DPC). Receptor source: a man in his forties with alopecia areata. Some clones in this sample may be carry-over from other donors' samples.

This clonotype showed up many times. The chain recombines TRBV2 with TRBJ2-7; D uncertain. This CDR3 has 10 residues. Germline CDR1 and CDR2: SNHLY and FYNNEI. V was cut by 7 bases and J by 4 bases, with 5 bases left in between. For the CDR3, the DNA is TGTGCCAGCACGCATTACGAGCAGTACGTC. Translated: CASTHYEQYV.

V is TRBV5-4 and J is TRBJ2-7; perhaps D is TRBD1 or TRBD2 (5 bases each). V gave up 0 bases and J gave up 0 bases, with 13 bases separating them. There are 16 residues in the CDR3. CDR1 SGHNT and CDR2 YYREEE come from the germline V gene (reference sequence). Here the CDR3 reads CASSLDGGGSSYEQYF. The CDR3 DNA sequence: TGTGCCAGCAGCTTGGATGGTGGGGGAAGCTCCTACGAGCAGTACTTC. Full variable domain (missing parts from reference TRBV5-4 and TRBJ2-7): ETGVTQSPTHLIKTRGQQVTLRCSSQSGHNTVSWYQQALGQGPQFIFQYYREEENGRGNFPPRFSGLQFPNYSSELNVNALELDDSALYLCASSLDGGGSSYEQYFGPGTRLTVT.